The 30 T cell receptor beta chains below all came from one sample that was sequenced in a study of prognosis after radiotherapy for stage I lung cancer. Genomic DNA served as the source from which two-round multiplex PCR generated TCR beta CDR3 amplicons. The authors ran first-round PCR with primers specific to each TRBV and TRBJ gene. TCRdb fed the multiplex PCR reads into MiXCR, producing one record per CDR3 protein. Of 15,000 to 20,000 distinct CDR3 sequences listed, around 30% are singletons. The sample consisted of PBMCs, taken before or after stereotactic body radiation therapy (not recorded which). The receptors derive from a donor aged 50 or older with non-small cell lung cancer.

This clonotype has a single count. One end of the junction fails to match germline, which may point to a read error. The chain recombines TRBV28 with TRBJ2-7; TRBD1 might be the D (6 bases). Germline loops: CDR1 MDHEN, CDR2 SYDVKM. This CDR3 is built from 15 residues. Here the CDR3 DNA reads TGTGCCAGCATTTTACTAGGACAGCGCACCTACGAGCAGTACTTC. Translated, it gives CASILLGQRTYEQYF. The variable domain in full, with the rest retrieved from reference TRBV28 and TRBJ2-7, is DVKVTQSSRYLVKRTGEKVFLECVQDMDHENMFWYRQDPGLGLRLIYFSYDVKMKEKGDIPEGYSVSREKKERFSLILESASTNQTSMYLCASILLGQRTYEQYFGPGTRLTVT.

This clonotype has at least ten counts. The chain has TRBV19 and TRBJ2-7, with 11 nucleotides matching TRBD2. The trim removed 5 bases at V and 2 bases at J, leaving 2 bases unmatched. Germline V CDR1 and CDR2: LNHDA, SQIVND (reference sequence). CDR3 length equals 14 residues. As DNA, the CDR3 is TGTGCCAGTAGTCTGACTAGCGGGACCTACGAGCAGTACTTC. Translation gives CASSLTSGTYEQYF.

Turning to this clonotype: A far larger clone is only one base removed, so a read error is likely. The rearrangement uses TRBV7-9 and TRBJ1-3; possibly TRBD1 for D (5 bases). CDR3 size: 15 residues. Trimming shortened V by 5 bases and J by 1 base, and 12 bases separated the two germline ends. Germline CDR1 reads SEHNR; CDR2 reads FQNEAQ (reference sequence). CDR3 bases: TGTGCCAGCAGCGGAGGGCAGGGTTCTGGAAACACCATATATTTT. Amino acid sequence: CASSGGQGSGNTIYF.

The chain links TRBV3-1 to TRBJ2-7; D is undetermined. The V gene's germline CDR1 is LGHDT and CDR2 YNNKEL (reference sequence). The CDR3 sequence is 15 residues long. Trimming cost V 4 bases and J 4 bases, with 17 bases left between them. The CDR3 loop reads CASSRSSGIGYEQYF. As DNA, the CDR3 is TGTGCCAGCAGCCGGAGTAGTGGGATAGGTTACGAGCAGTACTTC.

This clonotype was detected ten times or more. This may come from a read error, since a much larger clone is one base off. The gene calls are TRBV29-1 and TRBJ1-1; D is unresolved. The CDR3 sequence is 12 residues long. Germline lookup yields CDR1 SQVTM and CDR2 ANQGSEA. The CDR3 nucleotides are TGCGGCGTTGCATCAACGAACACTGAAGCTTTCTTT. It translates to CGVASTNTEAFF.

Ten or more counts support this clonotype. The chain uses TRBV28 and TRBJ2-7; TRBD1 agrees at 7 bases. Germline lookup yields CDR1 MDHEN and CDR2 SYDVKM. The length of the CDR3 is 14 residues. V dropped 5 bases and J dropped 5; count of bases not matched to a gene: 9. CDR3 in DNA: TGTGCCAGCAGTCAACGACAGGGTTATAACGAGCAGTACTTC. Translating it yields CASSQRQGYNEQYF.

With regard to this clonotype: Given a far larger clone just one base away, this is likely a sequencing read error. The gene calls are TRBV6-6 and TRBJ1-5, with D possibly being TRBD1 (6 bases). This CDR3 comprises 15 residues. Per the germline V gene, CDR1 is MNHNY and CDR2 is SVGAGI (reference sequence). The CDR3 spells CASIYADRSEWPQHF. The DNA for the CDR3 is TGTGCCAGCATTTACGCCGACAGGTCCGAGTGGCCCCAGCATTTT.

This clonotype was detected only a few times. Given a much more abundant clone one base away, this may be a read error. The J gene is TRBJ1-2, the V gene TRBV6-2 or TRBV6-3; D gene uncertain. This CDR3 is 15 amino acids long. Germline assignment: CDR1 MNHEY and CDR2 SVGEGT. The ends were cut back, 7 bases at V and 2 bases at J, with 17 bases in the middle. The chain's CDR3 is CASNNPSEANYGYTF. As DNA, the CDR3 is TGTGCCAGCAACAATCCGTCGGAGGCCAACTATGGCTACACCTTC.

In its sample, this clonotype ranks as medium-sized (0.01 to 0.1%). The V gene is TRBV2, the J gene TRBJ2-7; 11 bases agree with TRBD2. The CDR3 sequence is 15 residues long. Germline CDR1 SNHLY, CDR2 FYNNEI. V was pared by 6 bases and J by 7 bases, with 11 bases of the junction left unmatched. The CDR3 here is CASRVELAGAGEQYF. The CDR3 bases are TGTGCCAGCAGAGTAGAACTAGCGGGAGCGGGGGAGCAGTACTTC.

This clonotype was seen ten or more times. The chain combines TRBV28 with TRBJ1-4; D is perhaps TRBD1 (6 bases). Per germline, CDR1 MDHEN and CDR2 SYDVKM. This CDR3 is built from 15 residues. The ends were cut back, 5 bases at V and 0 bases at J, with 10 bases in the middle. The CDR3 nucleotides read TGTGCCAGCAGTCCAGGACAGTCAACTAATGAAAAACTGTTTTTT. This codes for CASSPGQSTNEKLFF.

Many counts were recorded for this clonotype. The J gene is TRBJ2-3, the V gene TRBV11-3; 10 bases line up with TRBD2. J was trimmed by 8 bases and V by 5 bases; bases with no gene match: 10. CDR3 length: 15 amino acids. Germline values: CDR1 SGHNT, CDR2 YENEEA. The CDR3 nucleotides read TGTGCCAGCAGCCCCGGGGAGCGGGAGGGCGGTACGCAGTATTTT. As protein: CASSPGEREGGTQYF.

In regard to this clonotype: A much larger clone is a single base away; this may be a read error. The DNA for the CDR3 is TGTGCCAGCATCCGGTCTGGGCGGGCTCAAGAGACCCAGTACTTC. Its protein product is CASIRSGRAQETQYF. This chain uses TRBV14 with TRBJ2-5; weak D call: TRBD2 (5 bases). The CDR3 runs to 15 residues. V lost 7 bases, J lost 2 bases, and 17 bases lay in between. CDR1 SGHDN and CDR2 FVKESK come from the germline V gene.

This clonotype is medium-sized within its sample. The chain combines TRBV7-8 with TRBJ1-3; TRBD1 matches 7 bases. Germline assignment: CDR1 SGHVS and CDR2 FQNEAQ. V shed 6 bases and J 1 base; nucleotides not matched to a gene: 3. This CDR3 is 14 amino acids long. CDR3 DNA: TGTGCCAGCAGTATGACAGGGTCTGGAAACACCATATATTTT. It codes for CASSMTGSGNTIYF.

At least ten counts were recorded for this clonotype. The rearrangement joins TRBV4-1 to TRBJ1-2; 7 nucleotides match TRBD1. The V gene end was trimmed by 3 bases and the J gene end by 2 bases; junction bases not matched to a gene: 3. CDR1 and CDR2 (germline): MGHRA, YSYEKL. This CDR3 region has 14 residues. CDR3 nucleotides: TGCGCCAGCAGCCAGCCGACAGGGAACTATGGCTACACCTTC. It specifies CASSQPTGNYGYTF.

This clonotype was observed many times. This sequence joins TRBV6-2 or TRBV6-3 and TRBJ2-7; D is perhaps TRBD2 (5 bases). Germline V CDR1 and CDR2: MNHEY, SVGEGT. V lost 4 bases and J lost 3, with 13 bases in between. There are 14 residues in the CDR3. CDR3 sequence reads: CASSLSGVGYEQYF. The CDR3 bases are TGTGCCAGCAGTTTAAGCGGAGTGGGCTACGAGCAGTACTTC.

With respect to this clonotype: This likely came from a read error, as a far larger clone is one base away. The rearrangement uses TRBV24-1 and TRBJ2-3; D remains ambiguous. TRBJ2-5 matches the DNA end more closely, so the J call is doubtful. CDR3 length equals 13 residues. Germline V gene lookup returns CDR1 KGHDR and CDR2 SFDVKD. The CDR3 region is CATAALHADTQYF. In DNA form, the CDR3 reads TGTGCCACCGCCGCCTTGCATGCAGATACCCAGTACTTC.

Notes on this clonotype: A read error likely explains this, since a far larger clone differs by one base. The rearrangement joins TRBV19 to TRBJ2-7; 9 nucleotides agree with TRBD2. The J call is in doubt because the DNA end fits TRBJ2-1 better. Germline V gene data show CDR1 as LNHDA and CDR2 as SQIVND (reference sequence). CDR3 length: 17 residues. Here the CDR3 DNA reads TGTGCCAGTAGTATGGTCTGGGTTAGCGGGAGCCGGGATGAGCAGTTCTTC. This codes for CASSMVWVSGSRDEQFF.

In this sample, this clonotype turned up many times. This chain connects TRBV3-2 to TRBJ2-7; the D call of TRBD2 is as the table states it, not checked on the DNA. TRBV3-2 is described as a pseudogene. The CDR3 extends over 17 amino acids. CDR3 DNA sequence: TGTGCCAGCAGCCAAGACAGGAGCGAACTAGGGACCTACGAGCAGTACTTC. This sequence encodes CASSQDRSELGTYEQYF.

Note on this clonotype: With only one base between it and a far larger clone, this is likely a read error. This rearrangement joins TRBV11-1 to TRBJ2-5; a possible D gene is TRBD2 (6 bases). Matching the DNA end better, TRBJ2-1 makes the J call doubtful. The V gene's germline CDR1 is SGHAT and CDR2 FQDESV (reference sequence). The CDR3 is 15 amino acids. The DNA for the CDR3 is TGTGCCAGCAGCTTACGGATAGCGGAAAAGAATGAGCAGTTCTTC. It translates to CASSLRIAEKNEQFF.

Details on this clonotype: This is likely an artifact of a read error, given a far larger clone one base away. The chain has TRBV27 and TRBJ2-3; D unclear. The CDR3 totals 13 residues. Per the germline V gene, CDR1 is MNHEY and CDR2 is SMNVEV (reference sequence). The CDR3 spells CGSASVEPDTQYF. DNA for the CDR3: TGTGGCAGCGCCTCAGTAGAACCAGATACGCAGTATTTT.

This chain joins TRBV10-2 and TRBJ2-5; maybe TRBD1 (6 bases). CDR3 length: 14 amino acids. V gave up 5 bases and J gave up 5 bases, with 15 bases separating them. CDR1 is WSHSY, CDR2 SAAADI, per germline. The CDR3 reads CASSPTGPKETQYF. In DNA form, the CDR3 reads TGCGCCAGCAGTCCAACAGGGCCCAAGGAGACCCAGTACTTC.

This clonotype has a count of ten or more. The gene calls are TRBV20-1 and TRBJ2-5; D unclear. With 2 bases removed from V and 2 bases from J, the gap between germline ends came to 9 bases. This CDR3 has 13 residues. The germline V gene encodes CDR1 DFQATT and CDR2 SNEGSKA (reference sequence). The CDR3: CSARFSVQETQYF. The CDR3 nucleotides are TGCAGTGCTAGATTTTCCGTTCAAGAGACCCAGTACTTC.

This clonotype was detected ten times or more. This chain uses TRBV6-1 with TRBJ1-5; tentatively, D is TRBD1 (6 bases). V was cut by 7 bases and J by 7 bases, with 14 bases left in between. From germline, CDR1 is MNHNS and CDR2 SASEGT. The CDR3 contains 13 residues. CDR3 in DNA: TGTGCCAGCAATTCAGGGGTGGAACAGCCCCAGCATTTT. This translates into CASNSGVEQPQHF.

This clonotype was seen ten or more times. The chain carries TRBV9 and TRBJ2-7, with TRBD1 matching over 7 bases. The J segment lost 0 bases and the V segment lost 4 bases, leaving 7 bases of the junction unmatched. This CDR3 spans 15 amino acids. Germline values: CDR1 SGDLS, CDR2 YYNGEE. CDR3 in amino acids: CASSPGTASSYEQYF. The DNA of the CDR3 is TGTGCCAGCAGCCCCGGGACAGCGAGCTCCTACGAGCAGTACTTC. Combining the CDR3 with reference TRBV9 and TRBJ2-7 gives the whole variable domain DSGVTQTPKHLITATGQRVTLRCSPRSGDLSVYWYQQSLDQGLQFLIQYYNGEERAKGNILERFSAQQFPDLHSELNLSSLELGDSALYFCASSPGTASSYEQYFGPGTRLTVT.

This clonotype was seen at least ten times. V usage is TRBV29-1 and J usage is TRBJ1-1, with D tentatively TRBD1 (5 bases). The V gene's germline CDR1 is SQVTM and CDR2 ANQGSEA. The CDR3 extends over 13 amino acids. Trimming took 6 bases from V and 0 from J, leaving 11 bases between them. The CDR3 DNA follows: TGCAGCGTGGCGGGGGGATTGAACACTGAAGCTTTCTTT. Its protein product is CSVAGGLNTEAFF.

This clonotype is medium-sized within its sample. This sequence joins TRBV12-5 and TRBJ2-3; 9 nucleotides line up with TRBD2. V shed 5 bases and J 1 base; nucleotides not matched to a gene: 4. The CDR3 has 15 residues. Germline CDR1 LGHNT, CDR2 FRNRAP. For the CDR3, the DNA is TGTGCTAGTGGTGACTGGACTAGCGGCACAGATACGCAGTATTTT. This codes for CASGDWTSGTDTQYF.

This clonotype has ten or more counts. V and J are TRBV30 and TRBJ2-5, with 11 bases lining up with TRBD1. The V gene end was trimmed by 2 bases and the J gene end by 7 bases; junction bases not matched to a gene: 6. Per germline, CDR1 GTSNPN and CDR2 SVGIG (reference sequence). The CDR3 sequence is 14 residues long. Here the CDR3 reads CAWSPGQGVLTQYF. The DNA of the CDR3 is TGTGCCTGGAGTCCGGGACAGGGGGTTTTGACCCAGTACTTC.

By sample share, this clonotype is medium-sized. This sequence joins TRBV30 and TRBJ1-2, with 8 positions matching TRBD1. The CDR3 runs to 12 residues. V shed 0 bases and J 8 bases; nucleotides not matched to a gene: 2. Germline loops: CDR1 GTSNPN, CDR2 SVGIG (reference sequence). CDR3 coding DNA: TGTGCCTGGAGTGTACAGGGGGGCGGCTACACCTTC. This translates into CAWSVQGGGYTF.

The table lists this clonotype with a count of one. The junction shows a germline mismatch at one end, possibly a read error. This sequence joins TRBV6-2 or TRBV6-3 and TRBJ2-2; TRBD2 agrees at 8 bases. The CDR3 covers 18 residues. Per germline, CDR1 MNHEY and CDR2 SVGEGT. CDR3 nucleotide sequence: TGTGCCAGCAGCAAAGGGCTATCGGGAGGGCCGGACACCGCGGAGCTGTTTTTT. As protein: CASSKGLSGGPDTAELFF.

Ten or more counts support this clonotype. The J gene is TRBJ1-2, the V gene TRBV2; 8 bases are shared with TRBD1. Trimming cost V 5 bases and J 8 bases; bases outside gene matches: 13. The CDR3 is made up of 15 amino acids. The germline V gene encodes CDR1 SNHLY and CDR2 FYNNEI. The CDR3 is CASSLTLARGLGYTF. The CDR3 DNA follows: TGTGCCAGCAGTCTGACCCTCGCCAGGGGGCTCGGCTACACCTTC. The full variable domain, its missing parts supplied by reference TRBV2 and TRBJ1-2, is EPEVTQTPSHQVTQMGQEVILRCVPISNHLYFYWYRQILGQKVEFLVSFYNNEISEKSEIFDDQFSVERPDGSNFTLKIRSTKLEDSAMYFCASSLTLARGLGYTFGSGTRLTVV.